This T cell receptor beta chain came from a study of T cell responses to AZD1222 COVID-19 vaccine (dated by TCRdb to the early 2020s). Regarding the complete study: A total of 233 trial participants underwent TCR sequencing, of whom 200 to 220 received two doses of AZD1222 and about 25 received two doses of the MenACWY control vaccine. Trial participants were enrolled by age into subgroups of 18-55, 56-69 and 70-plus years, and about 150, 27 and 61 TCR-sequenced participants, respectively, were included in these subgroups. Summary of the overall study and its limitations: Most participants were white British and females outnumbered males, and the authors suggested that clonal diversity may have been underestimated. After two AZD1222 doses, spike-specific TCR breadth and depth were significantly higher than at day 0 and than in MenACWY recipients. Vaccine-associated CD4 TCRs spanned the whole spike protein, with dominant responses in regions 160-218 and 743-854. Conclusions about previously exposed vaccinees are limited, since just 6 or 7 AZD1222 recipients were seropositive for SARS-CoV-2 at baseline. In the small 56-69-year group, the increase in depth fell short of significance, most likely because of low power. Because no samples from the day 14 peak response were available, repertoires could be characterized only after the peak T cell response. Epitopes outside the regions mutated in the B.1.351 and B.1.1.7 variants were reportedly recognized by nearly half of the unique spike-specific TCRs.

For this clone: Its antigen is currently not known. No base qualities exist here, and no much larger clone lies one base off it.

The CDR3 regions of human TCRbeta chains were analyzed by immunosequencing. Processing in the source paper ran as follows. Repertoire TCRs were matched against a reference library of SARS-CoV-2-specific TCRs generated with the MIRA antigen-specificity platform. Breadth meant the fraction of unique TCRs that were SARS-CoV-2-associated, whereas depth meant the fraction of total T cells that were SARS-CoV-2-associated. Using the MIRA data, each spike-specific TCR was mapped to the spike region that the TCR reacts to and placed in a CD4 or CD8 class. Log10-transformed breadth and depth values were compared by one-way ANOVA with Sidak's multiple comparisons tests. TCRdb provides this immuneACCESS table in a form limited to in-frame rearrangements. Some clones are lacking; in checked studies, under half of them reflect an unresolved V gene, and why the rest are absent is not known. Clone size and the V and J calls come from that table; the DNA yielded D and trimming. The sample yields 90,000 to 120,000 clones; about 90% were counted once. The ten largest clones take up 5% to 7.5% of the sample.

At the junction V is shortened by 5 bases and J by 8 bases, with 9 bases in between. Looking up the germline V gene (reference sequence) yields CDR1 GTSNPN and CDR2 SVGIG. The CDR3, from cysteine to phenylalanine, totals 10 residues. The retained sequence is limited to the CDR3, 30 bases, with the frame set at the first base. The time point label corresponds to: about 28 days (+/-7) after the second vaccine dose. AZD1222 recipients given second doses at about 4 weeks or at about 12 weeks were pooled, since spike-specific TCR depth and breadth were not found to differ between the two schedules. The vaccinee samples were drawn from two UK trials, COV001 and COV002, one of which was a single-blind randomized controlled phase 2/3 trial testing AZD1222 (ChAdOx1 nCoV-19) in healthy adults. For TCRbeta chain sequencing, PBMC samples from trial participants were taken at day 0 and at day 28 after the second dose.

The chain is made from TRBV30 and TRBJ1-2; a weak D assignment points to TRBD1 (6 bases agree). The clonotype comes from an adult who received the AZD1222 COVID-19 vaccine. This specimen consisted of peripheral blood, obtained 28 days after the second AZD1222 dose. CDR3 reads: CAWSGEGYTF. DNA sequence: TGTGCCTGGTCAGGGGAGGGCTACACCTTC.